This entry is about one TCR beta chain. The antigen remains undetermined. The assay was immunoSEQ multiplex PCR, and TCRdb's table has in-frame clones only and misses some. Here the sample spans around 16,000 clones, about 77% being singletons. The J segment lost 1 base and the V segment lost 5 bases, leaving 14 bases of the junction unmatched. Germline CDR1 SEHNR, CDR2 FQNEAQ (reference sequence). The CDR3 covers 18 residues. This specimen belongs to a study of somatic mutations in cytotoxic T cells in rheumatoid arthritis. Study-wide background: Immediately following diagnosis and ahead of any treatment, patient blood (30 ml EDTA) was drawn. The flow sorting of some V beta antibody-stained T-cell populations reached nearly 100% purity, and the sorted populations included V beta1+ cells sequenced for TCRB. Points from the study as a whole: The clonality of CD8+ T cells was not significantly different between rheumatoid arthritis patients and age-matched healthy controls.

Using positive magnetic bead selection on an AutoMACS, CD4+ and CD8+ cells were isolated, after which their purity was checked by flow cytometry. The TCR sequence derives from an adult with rheumatoid arthritis. J is TRBJ2-4 and V is TRBV7-9; TRBD1 matches at 7 bases. The sequencing input was CD8+ T cells sorted from blood. The CDR3 region is CASSLLRTGDMAKNIQYF. In nucleotides, the CDR3 is TGTGCCAGCAGCCTACTAAGGACAGGTGACATGGCCAAAAACATTCAGTACTTC.